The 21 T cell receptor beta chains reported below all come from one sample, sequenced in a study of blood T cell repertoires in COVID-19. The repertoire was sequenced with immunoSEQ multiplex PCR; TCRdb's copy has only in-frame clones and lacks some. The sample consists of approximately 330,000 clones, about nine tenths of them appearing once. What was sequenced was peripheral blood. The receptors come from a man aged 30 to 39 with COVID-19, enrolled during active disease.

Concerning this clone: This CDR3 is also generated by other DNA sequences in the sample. CDR3 sequence: CASSPGLAGGTDTQYF. CDR3 nucleotides: TGCGCCAGCAGCCCGGGACTAGCGGGAGGGACAGATACGCAGTATTTT. The rearrangement links TRBV5-1 to TRBJ2-3; 16 nucleotides match TRBD2. Trimming at V came to 4 bases and at J to 3 bases, leaving 2 bases not matched to a gene. The CDR3 covers 16 residues. Germline-derived CDR1 and CDR2 are SGHRS and YFSETQ.

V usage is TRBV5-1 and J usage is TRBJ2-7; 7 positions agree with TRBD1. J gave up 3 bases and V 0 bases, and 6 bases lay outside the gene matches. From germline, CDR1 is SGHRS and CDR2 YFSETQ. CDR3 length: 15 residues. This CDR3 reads CASSLVAGGVYEQYF. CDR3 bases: TGCGCCAGCAGCTTGGTGGCAGGGGGTGTCTACGAGCAGTACTTC. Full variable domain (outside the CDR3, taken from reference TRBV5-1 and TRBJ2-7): KAGVTQTPRYLIKTRGQQVTLSCSPISGHRSVSWYQQTPGQGLQFLFEYFSETQRNKGNFPGRFSGRQFSNSRSEMNVSTLELGDSALYLCASSLVAGGVYEQYFGPGTRLTVT.

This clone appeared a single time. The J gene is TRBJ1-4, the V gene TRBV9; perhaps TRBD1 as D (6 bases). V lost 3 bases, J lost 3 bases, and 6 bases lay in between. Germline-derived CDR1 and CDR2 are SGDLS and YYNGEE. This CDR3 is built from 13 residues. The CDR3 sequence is CASSGTANEKLFF. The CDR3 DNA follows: TGTGCCAGCAGCGGGACAGCTAATGAAAAACTGTTTTTT.

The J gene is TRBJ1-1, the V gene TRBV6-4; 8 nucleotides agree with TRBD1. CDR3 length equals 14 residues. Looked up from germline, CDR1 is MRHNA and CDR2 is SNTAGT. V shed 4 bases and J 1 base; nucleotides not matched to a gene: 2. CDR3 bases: TGTGCCAGCAGTGTGACAGGGGAGAACACTGAAGCTTTCTTT. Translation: CASSVTGENTEAFF.

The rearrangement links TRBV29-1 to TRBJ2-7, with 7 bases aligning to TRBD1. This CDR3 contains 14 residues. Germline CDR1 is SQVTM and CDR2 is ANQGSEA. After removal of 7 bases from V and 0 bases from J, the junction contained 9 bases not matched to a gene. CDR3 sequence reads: CSGAIGTDSYEQYF. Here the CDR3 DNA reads TGCAGCGGGGCGATCGGGACAGACTCCTACGAGCAGTACTTC.

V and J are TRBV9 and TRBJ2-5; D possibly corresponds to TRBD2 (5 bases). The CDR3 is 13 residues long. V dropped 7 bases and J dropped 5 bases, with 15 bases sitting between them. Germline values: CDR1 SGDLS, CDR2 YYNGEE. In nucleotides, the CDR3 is TGTGCCAGCGGCGCTAGCCGGTCGGAGACCCAGTACTTC. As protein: CASGASRSETQYF.

The CDR3 is CATREGSGSSYEQYF. Here the CDR3 DNA reads TGTGCCACCAGGGAGGGGAGCGGGAGCTCCTACGAGCAGTACTTC. The rearrangement joins TRBV24-1 to TRBJ2-7; 8 bases are a match to TRBD2. With 7 bases clipped from V and 0 bases from J, the junction kept 7 bases outside the gene matches. The V gene's germline CDR1 is KGHDR and CDR2 SFDVKD. The CDR3 is made up of 15 amino acids.

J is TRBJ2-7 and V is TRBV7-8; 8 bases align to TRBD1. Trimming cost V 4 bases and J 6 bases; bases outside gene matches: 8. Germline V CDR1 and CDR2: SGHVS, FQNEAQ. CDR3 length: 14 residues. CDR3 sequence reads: CASSSGTGSGEQYF. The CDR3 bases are TGTGCCAGCAGCTCCGGGACAGGTTCGGGCGAGCAGTACTTC.

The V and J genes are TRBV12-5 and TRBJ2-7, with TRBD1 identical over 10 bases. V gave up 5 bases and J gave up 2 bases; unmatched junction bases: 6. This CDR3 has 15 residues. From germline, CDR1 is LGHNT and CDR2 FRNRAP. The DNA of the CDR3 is TGTGCTAGTGGTGGCCCGACAGGGGGCCCCTACGAGCAGTACTTC. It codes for CASGGPTGGPYEQYF.

CDR3 nucleotide sequence: TGTGCCAGCAGTCCTTCGGGACAGGGAAGGGGAAATGGCTACACCTTC. It yields the protein CASSPSGQGRGNGYTF. The chain is built from TRBV2 and TRBJ1-2; 9 bases line up with TRBD1. Trimming removed 5 bases from V and 6 bases from J; junction bases left unmatched: 13. This CDR3 is built from 16 residues. Germline V gene data show CDR1 as SNHLY and CDR2 as FYNNEI.

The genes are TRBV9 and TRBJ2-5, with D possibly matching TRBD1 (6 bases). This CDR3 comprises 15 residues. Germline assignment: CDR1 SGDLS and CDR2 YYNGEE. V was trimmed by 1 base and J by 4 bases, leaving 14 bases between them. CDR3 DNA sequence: TGTGCCAGCAGCGTAACCAGGGGTTCGGGAGAGACCCAGTACTTC. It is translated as CASSVTRGSGETQYF.

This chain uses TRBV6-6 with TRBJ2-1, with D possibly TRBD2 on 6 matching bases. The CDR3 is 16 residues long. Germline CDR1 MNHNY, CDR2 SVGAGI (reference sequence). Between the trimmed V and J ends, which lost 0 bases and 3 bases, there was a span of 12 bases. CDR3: CASSYSGQGLYNEQFF. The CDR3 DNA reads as TGTGCCAGCAGTTACTCTGGTCAGGGACTCTACAATGAGCAGTTCTTC.

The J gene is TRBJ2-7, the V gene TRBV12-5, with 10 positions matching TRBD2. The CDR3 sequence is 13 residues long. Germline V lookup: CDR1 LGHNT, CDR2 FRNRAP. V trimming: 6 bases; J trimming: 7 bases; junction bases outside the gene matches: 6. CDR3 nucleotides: TGTGCTAGTGGGGCTAGCGGGGGTGGGGAGCAGTACTTC. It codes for CASGASGGGEQYF.

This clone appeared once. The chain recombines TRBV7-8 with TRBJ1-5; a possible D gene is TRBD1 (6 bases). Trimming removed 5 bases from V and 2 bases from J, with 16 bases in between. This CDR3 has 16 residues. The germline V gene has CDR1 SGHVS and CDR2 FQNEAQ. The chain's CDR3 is CASSKIPTGRNQPQHF. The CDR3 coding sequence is TGTGCCAGCAGCAAAATCCCGACAGGCCGCAATCAGCCCCAGCATTTT.

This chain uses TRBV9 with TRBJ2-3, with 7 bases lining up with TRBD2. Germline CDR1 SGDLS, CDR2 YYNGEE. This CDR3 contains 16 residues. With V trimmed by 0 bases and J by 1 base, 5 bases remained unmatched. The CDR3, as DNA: TGTGCCAGCAGCGTAGTCGGCGGGGGAGGCACAGATACGCAGTATTTT. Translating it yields CASSVVGGGGTDTQYF.

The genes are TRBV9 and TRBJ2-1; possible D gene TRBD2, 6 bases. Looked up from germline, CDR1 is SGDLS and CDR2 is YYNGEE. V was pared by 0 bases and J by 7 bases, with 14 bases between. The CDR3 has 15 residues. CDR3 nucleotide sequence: TGTGCCAGCAGCGTAGCGGGAGCCCCGGGGAATGAGCAGTTCTTC. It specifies CASSVAGAPGNEQFF. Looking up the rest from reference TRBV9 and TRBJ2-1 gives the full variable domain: DSGVTQTPKHLITATGQRVTLRCSPRSGDLSVYWYQQSLDQGLQFLIQYYNGEERAKGNILERFSAQQFPDLHSELNLSSLELGDSALYFCASSVAGAPGNEQFFGPGTRLTVL.

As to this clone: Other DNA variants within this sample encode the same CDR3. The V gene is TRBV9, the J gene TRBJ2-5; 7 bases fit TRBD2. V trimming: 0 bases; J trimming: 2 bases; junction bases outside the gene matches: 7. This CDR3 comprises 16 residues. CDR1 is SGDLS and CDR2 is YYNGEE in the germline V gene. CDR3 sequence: CASSVGTGGGQETQYF. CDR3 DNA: TGTGCCAGCAGCGTAGGCACGGGGGGAGGACAAGAGACCCAGTACTTC.

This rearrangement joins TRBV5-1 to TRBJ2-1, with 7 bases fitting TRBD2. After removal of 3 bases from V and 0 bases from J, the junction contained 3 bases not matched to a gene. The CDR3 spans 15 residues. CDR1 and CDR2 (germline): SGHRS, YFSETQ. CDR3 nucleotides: TGCGCCAGCAGCTCGGGAGGAAACTCCTACAATGAGCAGTTCTTC. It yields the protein CASSSGGNSYNEQFF.

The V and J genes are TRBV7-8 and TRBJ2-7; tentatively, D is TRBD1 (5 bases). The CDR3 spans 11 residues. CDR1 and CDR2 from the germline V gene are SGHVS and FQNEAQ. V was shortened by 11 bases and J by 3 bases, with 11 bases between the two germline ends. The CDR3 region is CASRDNYEQYF. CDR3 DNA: TGTGCCTCCAGGGATAACTACGAGCAGTACTTC.

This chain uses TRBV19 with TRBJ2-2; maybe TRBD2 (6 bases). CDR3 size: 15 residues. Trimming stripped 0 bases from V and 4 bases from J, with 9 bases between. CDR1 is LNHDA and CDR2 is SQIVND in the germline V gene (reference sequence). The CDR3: CASSIDLTSTGELFF. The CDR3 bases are TGTGCCAGTAGTATAGATTTGACTAGCACCGGGGAGCTGTTTTTT.

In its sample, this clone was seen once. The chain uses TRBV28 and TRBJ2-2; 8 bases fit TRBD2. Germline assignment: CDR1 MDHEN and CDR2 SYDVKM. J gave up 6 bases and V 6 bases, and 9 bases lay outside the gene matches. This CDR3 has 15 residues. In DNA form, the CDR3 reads TGTGCCAGCAGCCCTGGGGGCGGGAGGTCCGGGGAGCTGTTTTTT. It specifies CASSPGGGRSGELFF.